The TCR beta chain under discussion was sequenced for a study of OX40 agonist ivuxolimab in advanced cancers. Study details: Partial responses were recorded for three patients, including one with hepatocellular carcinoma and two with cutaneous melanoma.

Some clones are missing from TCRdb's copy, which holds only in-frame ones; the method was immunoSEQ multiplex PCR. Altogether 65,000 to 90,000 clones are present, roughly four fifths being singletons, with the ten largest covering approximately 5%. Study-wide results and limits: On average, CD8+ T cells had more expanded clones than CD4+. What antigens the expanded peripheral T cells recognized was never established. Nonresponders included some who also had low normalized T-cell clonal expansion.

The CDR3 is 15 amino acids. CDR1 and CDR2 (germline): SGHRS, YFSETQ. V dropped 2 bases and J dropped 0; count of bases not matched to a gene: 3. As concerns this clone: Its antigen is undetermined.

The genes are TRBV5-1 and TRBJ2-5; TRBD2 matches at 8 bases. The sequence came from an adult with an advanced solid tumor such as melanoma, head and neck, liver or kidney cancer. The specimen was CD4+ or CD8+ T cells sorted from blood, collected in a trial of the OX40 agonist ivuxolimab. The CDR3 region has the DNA TGCGCCAGCAGCTTAAGCGGGGGCTACCAAGAGACCCAGTACTTC. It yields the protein CASSLSGGYQETQYF.